These 22 T cell receptor beta chains came from one sample sequenced in a study of T cell repertoires in cytomegalovirus infection. These TCRs' antigens remain unknown. TCRdb re-derived calls from the reads in MiXCR, one entry per CDR3 protein. The data hold around 430,000 distinct CDR3 sequences, with 40% to 50% observed a single time. Sample: cultured PBMCs, taken from culture after CMV antigen stimulation. The receptors originated from a human donor in good health (CMV status not recorded). Some clones in this sample may be carry-over from other donors' samples.

The CDR3 nucleotides are TGTGCCTGGAGCAACGTGGGGGTTGTAGCGACTGAAGCTTTCTTT. It translates to CAWSNVGVVATEAFF. The chain is built from TRBV30 and TRBJ1-1; TRBD1 might be the D (5 bases). V shed 3 bases and J shed 5 bases, with 19 bases lying between them. From germline, CDR1 is GTSNPN and CDR2 SVGIG (reference sequence). The CDR3 consists of 15 residues.

This clonotype was detected once. The chain recombines TRBV6-8 with TRBJ2-5, with 12 nucleotides matching TRBD2. CDR3 length: 14 residues. Germline values: CDR1 MNHGY, CDR2 SAAAGT. With 7 bases clipped from V and 5 bases from J, the junction kept 5 bases outside the gene matches. The DNA for the CDR3 is TGTGCCAGCATGACTAGCGGGAGTGGCGAGACCCAGTACTTC. It encodes CASMTSGSGETQYF.

The V call is TRBV27, the J call TRBJ1-6, with 7 positions matching TRBD1. The germline CDR1 and CDR2 sequences are MNHEY and SMNVEV (reference sequence). Trimming removed 10 bases from V and 7 bases from J; junction bases left unmatched: 7. This CDR3 spans 13 amino acids. CDR3 sequence: CANTGVGNSPLHF. The DNA of the CDR3 is TGTGCCAACACAGGGGTAGGAAATTCACCCCTCCACTTT.

This clonotype has just one count. The CDR3 region has the DNA TGTGCCAGCAGCTCCGGCTCCCTCGGCTACGAGCAGTACTTC. It codes for CASSSGSLGYEQYF. The chain uses TRBV12-3 or TRBV12-4 and TRBJ2-7, with unresolved D. Trimming removed 6 bases from V and 3 bases from J, with 15 bases in between. The CDR3 sequence is 14 residues long.

The table lists this clonotype with a few counts. The V and J genes are TRBV7-2 and TRBJ1-6; no reliable D call. CDR3 length: 16 amino acids. V lost 0 bases and J 9 bases, leaving 15 bases between the germline ends. The germline V gene has CDR1 SGHTA and CDR2 FQGNSA. CDR3: CASSLAGLGRTSPLHF. CDR3 bases: TGTGCCAGCAGCTTAGCTGGGTTGGGCAGGACTTCACCCCTCCACTTT.

This chain joins TRBV4-1 and TRBJ2-2; no reliable D call. The germline CDR1 and CDR2 sequences are MGHRA and YSYEKL. The V gene lost 4 bases and the J gene lost 5 bases, with 14 bases spanning the gap. The CDR3 contains 15 residues. The CDR3 here is CASSPYWPMTGELFF. The CDR3 DNA follows: TGCGCCAGCAGCCCCTACTGGCCAATGACCGGGGAGCTGTTTTTT.

The chain has TRBV7-6 and TRBJ2-3, with D perhaps given as TRBD1 or TRBD2 (5 bases each). Per the germline V gene, CDR1 is SGHVS and CDR2 is FNYEAQ. The V gene lost 5 bases and the J gene lost 2 bases, with 17 bases spanning the gap. The length of the CDR3 is 16 residues. The CDR3 DNA reads TGTGCCAGCAGCCAAGGGACGACTTTTTACACAGATACGCAGTATTTT. It yields the protein CASSQGTTFYTDTQYF.

The chain is built from TRBV2 and TRBJ2-6; D unresolved. V lost 4 bases to trimming and J lost 1 base, with 5 bases between them. The V gene's germline CDR1 is SNHLY and CDR2 FYNNEI. CDR3 length: 14 amino acids. The CDR3 DNA follows: TGTGCCAGCAGTGTAGAATCTGGGGCCAACGTCCTGACTTTC. The encoded protein is CASSVESGANVLTF. Full variable domain (missing parts from reference TRBV2 and TRBJ2-6): EPEVTQTPSHQVTQMGQEVILRCVPISNHLYFYWYRQILGQKVEFLVSFYNNEISEKSEIFDDQFSVERPDGSNFTLKIRSTKLEDSAMYFCASSVESGANVLTFGAGSRLTVL.

In its sample, this clonotype was seen a few times. The chain is built from TRBV12-5 and TRBJ2-1; TRBD2 aligns across 8 bases. CDR3 length: 13 residues. The germline gives CDR1 LGHNT, CDR2 FRNRAP. V trimming: 3 bases; J trimming: 7 bases; junction bases outside the gene matches: 2. CDR3 amino acids: CASGLAGVNEQFF. CDR3 DNA: TGTGCTAGTGGTTTAGCGGGAGTAAATGAGCAGTTCTTC.

This clonotype is a singleton in its sample. The chain is built from TRBV20-1 and TRBJ1-5; no definite D call. V was trimmed by 1 base and J by 6 bases, leaving 7 bases between them. CDR1 is DFQATT and CDR2 is SNEGSKA in the germline V gene (reference sequence). This CDR3 is 12 amino acids long. DNA of the CDR3: TGCAGTGCTAGAGCGGGAGGTCAGCCCCAGCATTTT. Translating gives CSARAGGQPQHF.

The genes are TRBV5-1 and TRBJ2-1; 10 bases fit TRBD2. The CDR3 spans 15 residues. J gave up 4 bases and V 2 bases, and 3 bases lay outside the gene matches. From germline, CDR1 is SGHRS and CDR2 YFSETQ. The CDR3 loop reads CASSFSSGRYNEQFF. The CDR3 DNA reads as TGCGCCAGCAGCTTCTCTAGCGGGAGATACAATGAGCAGTTCTTC.

The chain joins TRBV15 to TRBJ1-1; no clear D gene. Trimming left V 9 bases short and J 5 bases short, with 16 bases between. The CDR3 loop spans 13 amino acids. Per the germline V gene, CDR1 is LNHNV and CDR2 is YYDKDF (reference sequence). The CDR3 DNA follows: TGTGCCACTGAGGCGAACGGGGAGACTGAAGCTTTCTTT. It is translated as CATEANGETEAFF.

The chain is built from TRBV7-2 and TRBJ2-3; D might be TRBD1 or TRBD2, each matching 5 bases. The germline V gene has CDR1 SGHTA and CDR2 FQGNSA. This CDR3 has 15 residues. V dropped 5 bases and J dropped 6 bases, with 18 bases sitting between them. In nucleotides, the CDR3 is TGTGCCAGCAGCCCTAACTGGGGGATGGGGGATACGCAGTATTTT. Protein: CASSPNWGMGDTQYF.

In its sample, this clonotype was seen a few times. This chain links TRBV7-9 with TRBJ2-1, with D maybe TRBD2 (7 bases). Per germline, CDR1 SEHNR and CDR2 FQNEAQ (reference sequence). The CDR3 covers 18 residues. V gave up 2 bases and J gave up 9 bases, with 26 bases separating them. Here the CDR3 DNA reads TGTGCCAGCAGCTTAAGTTATATCGGGGGGCCCGTTCTATTTGAGCAGTTCTTC. Its protein product is CASSLSYIGGPVLFEQFF.

The genes are TRBV4-3 and TRBJ1-1; 7 bases map to TRBD1. The trim removed 1 base at V and 11 bases at J, leaving 7 bases unmatched. The CDR3 loop spans 13 amino acids. Germline V gene lookup returns CDR1 LGHNA and CDR2 YSLEER. In DNA form, the CDR3 reads TGCGCCAGCAGCCAAGGGAGGCAGGGGGGGGCTTTCTTT. Its protein is CASSQGRQGGAFF.

This clonotype was counted only a few times. The V gene is TRBV7-9, the J gene TRBJ2-5; 7 bases map to TRBD2. The CDR3 covers 15 residues. Germline loops: CDR1 SEHNR, CDR2 FQNEAQ (reference sequence). V dropped 0 bases and J dropped 3; count of bases not matched to a gene: 4. The CDR3 DNA reads as TGTGCCAGCAGCTTAGCGGGAGGGCCTGAAGAGACCCAGTACTTC. It encodes CASSLAGGPEETQYF.

The table lists this clonotype with a few counts. The CDR3 sequence: CASSVDGTSSYEQYF. CDR3 DNA sequence: TGTGCCAGCAGCGTAGACGGGACTAGCTCCTACGAGCAGTACTTC. The rearrangement links TRBV9 to TRBJ2-7, with 8 positions matching TRBD2. Germline loops: CDR1 SGDLS, CDR2 YYNGEE. CDR3 size: 15 residues. Germline trimming cut 0 bases from V and 0 bases from J; bases unmatched to any gene: 2.

This clonotype was seen more than once but under ten times. The genes are TRBV10-3 and TRBJ1-6, with 7 bases that match TRBD1. The CDR3 spans 15 residues. Germline values: CDR1 ENHRY, CDR2 SYGVKD. J lost 9 bases, V lost 3 bases, and 8 bases had no gene match. This CDR3 reads CAISDETGIFSPLHF. The CDR3 DNA reads as TGTGCCATCAGTGACGAGACAGGGATTTTTTCACCCCTCCACTTT.

This clonotype has more than one count but fewer than ten. V is TRBV7-2 and J is TRBJ2-7; the D gene is possibly TRBD1 (6 bases). V lost 4 bases and J 7 bases, leaving 17 bases between the germline ends. Germline V gene sequence: CDR1 SGHTA, CDR2 FQGNSA. The CDR3 loop spans 14 amino acids. CDR3 sequence: CASSWGPEGLEQYF. In nucleotides, the CDR3 is TGTGCCAGCAGCTGGGGGCCCGAAGGTTTGGAGCAGTACTTC.

This chain links TRBV7-2 with TRBJ2-5; no firm D call. The CDR3 runs to 14 residues. Germline assignment: CDR1 SGHTA and CDR2 FQGNSA. The V end was cut by 4 bases, the J end by 4 bases, with 13 bases between. The CDR3 reads CASSYASRVETQYF. Written as DNA, the CDR3 is TGTGCCAGCAGCTACGCTTCTCGGGTAGAGACCCAGTACTTC.

This chain connects TRBV7-2 to TRBJ2-3, with D perhaps matching TRBD1 (6 bases). Trimming took 7 bases from V and 11 from J, leaving 22 bases between them. This CDR3 region has 14 residues. Per the germline V gene, CDR1 is SGHTA and CDR2 is FQGNSA. The CDR3 here is CASTNGDTGFGQYF. The CDR3 DNA follows: TGTGCCAGCACCAACGGGGACACCGGGTTCGGGCAGTATTTT.

A few counts support this clonotype. This chain connects TRBV6-1 to TRBJ2-3; 9 bases fit TRBD1. This CDR3 has 15 amino acids. Germline V gene lookup returns CDR1 MNHNS and CDR2 SASEGT. Trimming at V came to 7 bases and at J to 5 bases, leaving 10 bases not matched to a gene. CDR3: CASNLRGQGGDTQYF. DNA of the CDR3: TGTGCCAGCAATCTTAGGGGACAGGGCGGAGATACGCAGTATTTT.